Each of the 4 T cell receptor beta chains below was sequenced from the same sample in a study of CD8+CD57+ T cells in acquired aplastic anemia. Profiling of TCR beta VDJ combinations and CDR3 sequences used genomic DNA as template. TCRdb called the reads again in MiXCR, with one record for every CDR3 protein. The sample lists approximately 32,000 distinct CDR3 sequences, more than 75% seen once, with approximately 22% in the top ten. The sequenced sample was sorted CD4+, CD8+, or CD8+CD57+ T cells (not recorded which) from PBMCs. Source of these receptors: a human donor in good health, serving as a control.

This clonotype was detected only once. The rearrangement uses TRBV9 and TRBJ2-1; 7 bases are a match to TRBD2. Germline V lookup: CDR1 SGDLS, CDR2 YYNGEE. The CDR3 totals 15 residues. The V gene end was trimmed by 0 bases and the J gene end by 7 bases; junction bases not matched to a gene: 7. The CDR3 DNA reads TGTGCCAGCAGCGTAGATTCGGGGGGAGGAAATGAGCAGTTCTTC. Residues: CASSVDSGGGNEQFF.

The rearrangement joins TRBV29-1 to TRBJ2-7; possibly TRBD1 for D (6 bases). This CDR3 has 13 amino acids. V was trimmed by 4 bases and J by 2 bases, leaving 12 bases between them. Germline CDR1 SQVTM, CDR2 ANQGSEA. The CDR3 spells CSVGTDDTYEQYF. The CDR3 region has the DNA TGCAGCGTTGGGACAGATGACACCTACGAGCAGTACTTC.

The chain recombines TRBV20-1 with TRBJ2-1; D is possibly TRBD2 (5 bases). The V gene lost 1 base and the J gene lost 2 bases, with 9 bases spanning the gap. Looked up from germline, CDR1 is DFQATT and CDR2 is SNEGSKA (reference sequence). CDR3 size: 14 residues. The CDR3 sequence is CSARGLAPYNEQFF. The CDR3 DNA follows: TGCAGTGCTAGAGGTCTAGCACCCTACAATGAGCAGTTCTTC.

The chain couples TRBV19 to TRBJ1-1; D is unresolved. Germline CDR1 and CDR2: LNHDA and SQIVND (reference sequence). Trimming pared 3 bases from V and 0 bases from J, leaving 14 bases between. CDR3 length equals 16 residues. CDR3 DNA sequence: TGTGCCAGTAGTATTTTCGGTGGGGATATGAACACTGAAGCTTTCTTT. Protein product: CASSIFGGDMNTEAFF. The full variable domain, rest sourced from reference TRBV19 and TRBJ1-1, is DGGITQSPKYLFRKEGQNVTLSCEQNLNHDAMYWYRQDPGQGLRLIYYSQIVNDFQKGDIAEGYSVSREKKESFPLTVTSAQKNPTAFYLCASSIFGGDMNTEAFFGQGTRLTVV.